Reported below is one T cell receptor (beta chain). Its antigen is as yet unknown. This sample was taken from a study of cytomegalovirus exposure and HLA in healthy donors. Study-wide points: It was confirmed in vitro that three of the CMV-associated chains were specific for CMV antigens.

This table comes from immunoSEQ multiplex PCR, and its TCRdb copy is limited to in-frame clones, with some not included. The data contain about 84,000 clones, approximately 91% of them singletons. Germline V gene sequence: CDR1 SGDLS, CDR2 YYNGEE. The CDR3 consists of 13 residues. J gave up 5 bases and V 4 bases, and 3 bases lay outside the gene matches. Sequencing was performed on PBMCs. The V and J genes are TRBV9 and TRBJ1-5, with 7 bases fitting TRBD1. The TCR was taken from a man under 40 in good health and CMV-seronegative. CDR3: CASSPQGDQPQHF. The DNA of the CDR3 is TGTGCCAGCAGCCCCCAGGGGGATCAGCCCCAGCATTTT. Based on the CDR3 plus reference TRBV9 and TRBJ1-5, the full variable domain is DSGVTQTPKHLITATGQRVTLRCSPRSGDLSVYWYQQSLDQGLQFLIQYYNGEERAKGNILERFSAQQFPDLHSELNLSSLELGDSALYFCASSPQGDQPQHFGDGTRLSIL.